Below are 19 T cell receptor beta chains sequenced from a single sample in a study of chemoradiotherapy in HPV16-positive cancers. Only in-frame clones appear in the TCRdb table, and some are missing; sequencing was by immunoSEQ multiplex PCR. The sample carries about 19,000 clones, about 80% recorded once. This sample comprised blood, obtained from a patient who underwent chemoradiotherapy. The source is a human donor with HPV-associated anogenital cancer.

The rearrangement joins TRBV21-1 to TRBJ1-5; the tabulated D call, TRBD1, remains unverified against the DNA. TRBV21-1 is noted as a pseudogene. The length of the CDR3 is 14 residues. Here the CDR3 reads CASSKGDRDQPQHF. The CDR3 DNA reads as TGTGCCAGCAGCAAAGGGGACAGGGATCAGCCCCAGCATTTT.

The chain joins TRBV2 to TRBJ1-1, with 8 bases aligning to TRBD1. Per the germline V gene, CDR1 is SNHLY and CDR2 is FYNNEI. The CDR3 has 17 amino acids. V lost 1 base and J lost 5; bases outside the gene matches: 12. CDR3 loop: CASSEGQGAAMGTEAFF. The CDR3 DNA reads as TGTGCCAGCAGTGAAGGTCAGGGGGCGGCGATGGGTACTGAAGCTTTCTTT. Together with reference TRBV2 and TRBJ1-1, the CDR3 gives the full variable domain: EPEVTQTPSHQVTQMGQEVILRCVPISNHLYFYWYRQILGQKVEFLVSFYNNEISEKSEIFDDQFSVERPDGSNFTLKIRSTKLEDSAMYFCASSEGQGAAMGTEAFFGQGTRLTVV.

The rearrangement links TRBV29-1 to TRBJ2-1, with 9 bases fitting TRBD1. The CDR3 consists of 14 residues. Germline CDR1 and CDR2: SQVTM and ANQGSEA. The ends lost 4 bases at V and 1 base at J; junction bases unmatched: 2. The CDR3 reads CSVGQGESYNEQFF. In nucleotides, the CDR3 is TGCAGCGTTGGACAGGGGGAGTCCTACAATGAGCAGTTCTTC.

The chain employs TRBV19 and TRBJ1-5; D is unclear. The CDR3 consists of 15 residues. Trimming removed 3 bases from V and 6 bases from J, with 15 bases in between. Germline V gene sequence: CDR1 LNHDA, CDR2 SQIVND (reference sequence). The CDR3 loop is CASSMGGVVSQPQHF. For the CDR3, the DNA is TGTGCCAGTAGTATGGGCGGGGTCGTCAGTCAGCCCCAGCATTTT. The full variable domain, completed using reference TRBV19 and TRBJ1-5, is DGGITQSPKYLFRKEGQNVTLSCEQNLNHDAMYWYRQDPGQGLRLIYYSQIVNDFQKGDIAEGYSVSREKKESFPLTVTSAQKNPTAFYLCASSMGGVVSQPQHFGDGTRLSIL.

In this sample, this clone turned up once. V gene TRBV6-1 combines with J gene TRBJ2-2; 9 bases are a match to TRBD2. Germline V gene data show CDR1 as MNHNS and CDR2 as SASEGT. CDR3 size: 13 residues. J gave up 10 bases and V 9 bases, and 9 bases lay outside the gene matches. CDR3 residues: CASLAGGGEELFF. The CDR3 coding sequence is TGTGCCAGTCTGGCGGGGGGGGGAGAGGAGCTGTTTTTT.

The V call is TRBV18, the J call TRBJ1-2; D is ambiguous. The germline gives CDR1 KGHSH, CDR2 LQKENI. CDR3 length: 12 amino acids. V lost 6 bases to trimming and J lost 2 bases, with 7 bases between them. The CDR3 DNA follows: TGTGCCAGCTCTCTAGACAACTATGGCTACACCTTC. This codes for CASSLDNYGYTF.

The V call is TRBV5-1, the J call TRBJ1-5, with 10 bases that match TRBD1. CDR3 length equals 15 residues. Trimming removed 4 bases from V and 10 bases from J; junction bases left unmatched: 11. Germline CDR1 reads SGHRS; CDR2 reads YFSETQ. The CDR3 loop reads CASSHRPGQGSPQHF. The CDR3 DNA follows: TGCGCCAGCAGCCACCGACCGGGACAGGGGAGCCCCCAGCATTTT.

In DNA form, the CDR3 reads TGTGCCAGCAGCCATCTCCGACCTAATGAAAAACTGTTTTTT. Protein sequence: CASSHLRPNEKLFF. The chain is built from TRBV4-2 and TRBJ1-4; no reliable D call. Germline V gene lookup returns CDR1 LGHNA and CDR2 YNFKEQ. CDR3 length equals 14 residues. Trimming took 3 bases from V and 3 from J, leaving 8 bases between them.

CDR3 protein: CASSSPGQGRETQYF. In nucleotides, the CDR3 is TGCGCCAGCAGCTCGCCGGGACAGGGGAGGGAGACCCAGTACTTC. The rearrangement joins TRBV5-1 to TRBJ2-5; 10 bases are a match to TRBD1. CDR1 and CDR2 from the germline V gene are SGHRS and YFSETQ. The V and J ends lost 3 bases and 5 bases, in that order; junction bases with no gene match: 7. There are 15 residues in the CDR3.

The chain combines TRBV10-3 with TRBJ2-1; no definite D call. From germline, CDR1 is ENHRY and CDR2 SYGVKD. Between the trimmed V and J ends, which lost 3 bases and 0 bases, there was a span of 9 bases. CDR3 length equals 15 residues. The CDR3 DNA follows: TGTGCCATCAGTGACGAGAAGAGCTCCTACAATGAGCAGTTCTTC. This encodes CAISDEKSSYNEQFF.

This chain uses TRBV7-9 with TRBJ2-1, with 9 bases aligning to TRBD2. J lost 7 bases, V lost 5 bases, and 9 bases had no gene match. This CDR3 contains 15 residues. The germline gives CDR1 SEHNR, CDR2 FQNEAQ (reference sequence). The CDR3 here is CASSPPGAGGNEQFF. The CDR3 region has the DNA TGTGCCAGCAGCCCACCCGGGGCGGGGGGGAATGAGCAGTTCTTC.

This chain uses TRBV6-1 with TRBJ2-7; 8 bases match TRBD1. Germline V gene data show CDR1 as MNHNS and CDR2 as SASEGT. With V trimmed by 0 bases and J by 2 bases, 3 bases remained unmatched. CDR3 size: 15 residues. Here the CDR3 DNA reads TGTGCCAGCAGTGAAGCCACAGGGGGAGCCTACGAGCAGTACTTC. As protein: CASSEATGGAYEQYF.

The gene calls are TRBV25-1 and TRBJ2-3; a weak D match, TRBD2 (7 bases). The CDR3 spans 15 residues. Trimming left V 4 bases short and J 4 bases short, with 15 bases between. Germline CDR1 is MGHDK and CDR2 is SYGVNS. CDR3 DNA: TGTGCCAGCAGTGGGGGGAGGGGGTCGGCAGATACGCAGTATTTT. It yields the protein CASSGGRGSADTQYF.

V usage is TRBV5-1 and J usage is TRBJ2-1; 8 bases fit TRBD2. V lost 0 bases to trimming and J lost 6 bases; unmatched junction nucleotides: 5. The CDR3 is made up of 15 amino acids. The germline gives CDR1 SGHRS, CDR2 YFSETQ. The CDR3 loop reads CASSLAPGGPNEQFF. The CDR3 nucleotides are TGCGCCAGCAGCTTGGCGCCGGGGGGGCCCAATGAGCAGTTCTTC.

The chain employs TRBV18 and TRBJ2-5, with no clear D. In germline, CDR1 is KGHSH, CDR2 LQKENI. The CDR3 totals 13 residues. V was pared by 6 bases and J by 2 bases, with 10 bases between. CDR3 coding DNA: TGTGCCAGCTCCCCCTGGGGACAAGAGACCCAGTACTTC. Translated: CASSPWGQETQYF.

Concerning this clone: Since the CDR3 does not end with the conserved phenylalanine or tryptophan, this likely comes from a read error. The limits of the CDR3 on the DNA are not certain, so only TCRdb's listed CDR3 is given. This sequence joins TRBV21-1 and TRBJ1-2. TRBV21-1 is flagged as a pseudogene. The length of the CDR3 is 12 amino acids, counting both ends. CDR3 protein: CASSPLEGGSLM.

The gene calls are TRBV10-3 and TRBJ2-5; D is perhaps TRBD1 (6 bases). Germline-derived CDR1 and CDR2 are ENHRY and SYGVKD. The CDR3 runs to 14 residues. Trimming left V 3 bases short and J 5 bases short, with 13 bases between. CDR3 sequence: CAISEGGTYETQYF. The CDR3 DNA reads TGTGCCATCAGTGAAGGGGGAACGTACGAGACCCAGTACTTC.

J is TRBJ1-2 and V is TRBV10-2; 8 positions agree with TRBD1. Germline V gene lookup returns CDR1 WSHSY and CDR2 SAAADI. Trimming at V came to 8 bases and at J to 2 bases, leaving 4 bases not matched to a gene. The CDR3 sequence is 13 residues long. CDR3 region: CASADRGNYGYTF. The DNA of the CDR3 is TGCGCCAGCGCCGACAGGGGAAACTATGGCTACACCTTC.

The CDR3 DNA is TGTGCCAGCAGACCGGGACTTCAGGAGGACACTGAAGCTTTCTTT. Protein sequence: CASRPGLQEDTEAFF. V usage is TRBV5-4 and J usage is TRBJ1-1, with a weak D call TRBD1 (5 bases). Trimming removed 5 bases from V and 3 bases from J, with 17 bases in between. Germline V gene lookup returns CDR1 SGHNT and CDR2 YYREEE (reference sequence). The CDR3 is 15 amino acids.